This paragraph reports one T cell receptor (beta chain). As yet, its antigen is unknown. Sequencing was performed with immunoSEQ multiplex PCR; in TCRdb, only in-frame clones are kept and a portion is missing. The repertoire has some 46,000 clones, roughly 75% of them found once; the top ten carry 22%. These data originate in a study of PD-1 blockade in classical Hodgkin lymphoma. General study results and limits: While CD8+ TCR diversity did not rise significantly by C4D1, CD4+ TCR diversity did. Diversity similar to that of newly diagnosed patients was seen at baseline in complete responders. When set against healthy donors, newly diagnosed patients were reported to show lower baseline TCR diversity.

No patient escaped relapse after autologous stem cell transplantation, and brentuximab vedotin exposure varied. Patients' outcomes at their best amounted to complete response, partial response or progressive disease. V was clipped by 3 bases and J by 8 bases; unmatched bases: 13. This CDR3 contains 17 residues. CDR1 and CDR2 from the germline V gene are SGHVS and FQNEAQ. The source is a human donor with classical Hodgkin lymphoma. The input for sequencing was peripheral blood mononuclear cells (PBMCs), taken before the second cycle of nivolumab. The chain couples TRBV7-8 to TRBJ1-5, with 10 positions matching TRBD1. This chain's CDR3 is CASSFNRDRGGLEPQHF. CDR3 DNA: TGTGCCAGCAGCTTCAACCGGGACAGGGGCGGATTGGAGCCCCAGCATTTT.